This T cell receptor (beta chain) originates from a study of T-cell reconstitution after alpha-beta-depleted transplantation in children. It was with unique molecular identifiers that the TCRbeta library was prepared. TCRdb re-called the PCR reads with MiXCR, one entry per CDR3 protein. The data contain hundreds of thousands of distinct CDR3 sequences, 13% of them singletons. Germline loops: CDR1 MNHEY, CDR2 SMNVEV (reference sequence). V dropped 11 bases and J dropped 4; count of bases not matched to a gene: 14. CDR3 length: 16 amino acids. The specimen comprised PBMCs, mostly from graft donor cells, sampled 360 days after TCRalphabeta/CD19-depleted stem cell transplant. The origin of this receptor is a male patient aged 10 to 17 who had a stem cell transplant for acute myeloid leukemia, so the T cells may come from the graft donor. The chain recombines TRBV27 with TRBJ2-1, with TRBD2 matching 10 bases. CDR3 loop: CAGGTGLLAGYNEQFF. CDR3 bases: TGTGCCGGGGGGACAGGCCTACTAGCGGGGTACAATGAGCAGTTCTTC.